This T cell receptor (beta chain) was identified in a study of OX40 agonist ivuxolimab in advanced cancers. Overall study results and limits: CD8+ T cells were the subset that, on average, had more expanded clones than CD4+.

Note on this clone: The target antigen is unknown.

The germline CDR1 and CDR2 sequences are SGHRS and YFSETQ. The V segment lost 4 bases and the J segment 5 bases; nucleotides outside the gene matches: 6. The CDR3 runs 17 residues. Only in-frame clones appear in the TCRdb table, and some are missing; sequencing was by immunoSEQ multiplex PCR. The data contain under 70,000 clones, approximately 84% of them singletons. Specimen: CD4+ or CD8+ T cells sorted from blood, collected in a trial of the OX40 agonist ivuxolimab. This clonotype was sampled from an adult with an advanced solid tumor such as melanoma, head and neck, liver or kidney cancer. This chain links TRBV5-1 with TRBJ2-1; TRBD2 aligns across 16 bases. The CDR3 bases are TGCGCCAGCAGCACCGGGACTAGCGGGGGGGTCCACAATGAGCAGTTCTTC. It encodes CASSTGTSGGVHNEQFF.